A single sample gave rise to the 31 T cell receptor beta chains below, sequenced in a study of T cell repertoires in cytomegalovirus infection. Their antigens remain unidentified. Each CDR3 protein gets one entry after TCRdb re-called the reads with MiXCR. The sample contains around 770,000 distinct CDR3 sequences, about 29% of which appear only once. The sequences come from cultured CD8+ T cells from PBMCs, collected from culture after CMV antigen stimulation. The receptors originated from a human donor in good health (CMV status not recorded). Some clones in this sample may be carry-over from other donors' samples.

This clonotype was recorded only once. This chain uses TRBV6-5 with TRBJ1-1, with D unresolved. CDR3 size: 13 residues. The V end lost 11 bases, the J end lost 0 bases, and 13 bases lay between the germline ends. Germline V gives CDR1 MNHEY, CDR2 SVGAGI. The CDR3 sequence: CALCEFLNTEAFF. CDR3 bases: TGTGCCTTGTGCGAGTTCCTGAACACTGAAGCTTTCTTT.

This clonotype was found many times. This chain joins TRBV6-5 and TRBJ2-1; unclear D gene. Trimming removed 0 bases from V and 5 bases from J, with 14 bases in between. The CDR3 has 16 residues. The germline gives CDR1 MNHEY, CDR2 SVGAGI. The CDR3 nucleotides read TGTGCCAGCAGTTACTCAGGGCCGATGATTAACAATGAGCAGTTCTTC. Amino acids: CASSYSGPMINNEQFF.

This clonotype showed up just a few times. V usage is TRBV5-1 and J usage is TRBJ2-1, with TRBD2 identical over 9 bases. Trimming cost V 4 bases and J 2 bases; bases outside gene matches: 7. CDR1 SGHRS and CDR2 YFSETQ come from the germline V gene. The CDR3 covers 16 residues. The CDR3 loop reads CASSMGLARTYNEQFF. The CDR3 region has the DNA TGCGCCAGCAGCATGGGACTAGCTAGAACCTACAATGAGCAGTTCTTC.

The J gene is TRBJ2-2, the V gene TRBV12-3 or TRBV12-4, with D maybe TRBD2 (6 bases). The V end was cut by 5 bases, the J end by 7 bases, with 11 bases between. The CDR3 consists of 13 residues. CDR3 loop: CASSDRAGGELFF. CDR3 nucleotide sequence: TGTGCCAGCAGTGATCGAGCGGGCGGGGAGCTGTTTTTT.

Many counts were recorded for this clonotype. The chain couples TRBV7-8 to TRBJ2-3, with a tentative D call TRBD2 (5 bases). There are 18 residues in the CDR3. V lost 5 bases and J 0 bases, leaving 21 bases between the germline ends. Germline CDR1 SGHVS, CDR2 FQNEAQ. In nucleotides, the CDR3 is TGTGCCAGCAGCCCCGGACCCGGACTCTTGGCTAGCACAGATACGCAGTATTTT. It codes for CASSPGPGLLASTDTQYF.

This clonotype has a handful of counts. The chain carries TRBV6-5 and TRBJ1-5; D is ambiguous. The CDR3 is 15 residues long. Between the trimmed V and J ends, which lost 0 bases and 3 bases, there was a span of 9 bases. The V gene's germline CDR1 is MNHEY and CDR2 SVGAGI. In DNA, the CDR3 is TGTGCCAGCAGTTACTCGAAAGGGTTCAATCAGCCCCAGCATTTT. This encodes CASSYSKGFNQPQHF.

V gene TRBV29-1 combines with J gene TRBJ1-6, with D perhaps matching TRBD1 (6 bases). CDR1 is SQVTM, CDR2 ANQGSEA, per germline. Trimming shortened V by 8 bases and J by 5 bases, and 19 bases separated the two germline ends. The CDR3 is made up of 15 amino acids. In DNA, the CDR3 is TGCAGCCCAAAACAGGCCAAGGGGGATAATTCACCCCTCCACTTT. It codes for CSPKQAKGDNSPLHF.

This clonotype has just a few counts. The chain combines TRBV28 with TRBJ2-5, with 12 positions matching TRBD1. Germline trimming cut 6 bases from V and 5 bases from J; bases unmatched to any gene: 7. Germline lookup yields CDR1 MDHEN and CDR2 SYDVKM. CDR3 length: 15 residues. The CDR3 spells CASSPGQGAWETQYF. Written as DNA, the CDR3 is TGTGCCAGCAGCCCGGGACAGGGGGCTTGGGAGACCCAGTACTTC.

In this sample, this clonotype turned up many times. The CDR3 nucleotides are TGTGCCAGCAGCCCGACCAGTAGTTATCACAATGAGCAGTTCTTC. As protein: CASSPTSSYHNEQFF. The J gene is TRBJ2-1, the V gene TRBV7-3; unclear D gene. The CDR3 is 15 amino acids. V gave up 5 bases and J gave up 5 bases, with 16 bases separating them. Per the germline V gene, CDR1 is SGHTA and CDR2 is FQGTGA.

The chain combines TRBV4-1 with TRBJ2-3; TRBD1 matches 9 bases. V dropped 2 bases and J dropped 0; count of bases not matched to a gene: 6. Looked up from germline, CDR1 is MGHRA and CDR2 is YSYEKL. The CDR3 loop spans 17 amino acids. In nucleotides, the CDR3 is TGCGCCAGCAGCCAAAGTTGGACAGGGGTCAGCACAGATACGCAGTATTTT. Its protein product is CASSQSWTGVSTDTQYF.

The CDR3 protein is CASSWGQADTEAFF. The CDR3 DNA follows: TGCGCCAGCAGCTGGGGACAGGCGGACACTGAAGCTTTCTTT. The chain joins TRBV5-1 to TRBJ1-1; TRBD1 agrees at 8 bases. V shed 3 bases, J shed 3 bases, and the junction held 4 bases outside the gene matches. This CDR3 comprises 14 residues. CDR1 is SGHRS and CDR2 is YFSETQ in the germline V gene.

Turning to this clonotype: At one boundary the junction diverges from the germline segment, which might be a read error. The chain employs TRBV4-1 and TRBJ2-1, with D possibly matching TRBD2 (5 bases). The CDR3 runs to 14 residues. Looked up from germline, CDR1 is MGHRA and CDR2 is YSYEKL. Here the CDR3 reads CASSQDTGNYEQFF. The CDR3 coding sequence is TGTGCCAGCAGCCAAGATACGGGGAACTATGAGCAGTTCTTC.

This clonotype has a handful of counts. The rearrangement uses TRBV2 and TRBJ2-1, with 10 bases aligning to TRBD2. Germline V gene data show CDR1 as SNHLY and CDR2 as FYNNEI. V gave up 9 bases and J gave up 2 bases; unmatched junction bases: 4. This CDR3 region has 14 residues. CDR3 amino acids: CARSGTSAYNEQFF. The CDR3 DNA follows: TGTGCCAGATCCGGGACTAGCGCCTACAATGAGCAGTTCTTC.

The chain recombines TRBV2 with TRBJ1-6; maybe TRBD1 (5 bases). Germline loops: CDR1 SNHLY, CDR2 FYNNEI. Trimming took off 5 bases at V and 0 bases at J, with 11 bases between the two ends. The CDR3 covers 16 residues. CDR3 protein: CASSKTESSYNSPLHF. In nucleotides, the CDR3 is TGTGCCAGCAGTAAGACAGAGAGCTCCTATAATTCACCCCTCCACTTT.

In its sample, this clonotype was seen many times. The V and J genes are TRBV7-2 and TRBJ2-6; tentatively, D is TRBD1 (6 bases). This CDR3 has 15 residues. CDR1 SGHTA and CDR2 FQGNSA come from the germline V gene. V was shortened by 6 bases and J by 4 bases, with 13 bases between the two germline ends. CDR3 in DNA: TGTGCCAGCAGACCGCCAGGGGCCGGGGCCAACGTCCTGACTTTC. Translating it yields CASRPPGAGANVLTF.

This clonotype came up many times. The chain couples TRBV4-2 to TRBJ2-2; weak D call: TRBD2 (5 bases). Trimming took off 0 bases at V and 6 bases at J, with 14 bases between the two ends. Germline-derived CDR1 and CDR2 are LGHNA and YNFKEQ. This CDR3 has 16 amino acids. The CDR3 DNA is TGTGCCAGCAGCCAAGATTTAGGCGGGTGGTCCGGGGAGCTGTTTTTT. Its translation is CASSQDLGGWSGELFF.

In nucleotides, the CDR3 is TGTGCCAGCAGCCCTACTAACGGTCGCTACAATGAGCAGTTCTTC. Translated: CASSPTNGRYNEQFF. The chain combines TRBV7-6 with TRBJ2-1; D unclear. The germline V gene encodes CDR1 SGHVS and CDR2 FNYEAQ. CDR3 length: 15 residues. V was clipped by 5 bases and J by 3 bases, with 14 bases between them.

The chain carries TRBV27 and TRBJ1-1; perhaps TRBD1 as D (5 bases). The CDR3 extends over 14 amino acids. Trimming left V 2 bases short and J 4 bases short, with 11 bases between. The germline V gene has CDR1 MNHEY and CDR2 SMNVEV (reference sequence). The CDR3 coding sequence is TGTGCCAGCAGTTTAGGGGCAGGGCCCACTGAAGCTTTCTTT. This translates into CASSLGAGPTEAFF.

The chain is built from TRBV18 and TRBJ1-5; the match to TRBD1 covers 8 bases. The V gene's germline CDR1 is KGHSH and CDR2 LQKENI. Trimming removed 3 bases from V and 0 bases from J; junction bases left unmatched: 4. The CDR3 spans 16 residues. In nucleotides, the CDR3 is TGTGCCAGCTCACCTAAGGACAGGGATAGCAATCAGCCCCAGCATTTT. Its translation is CASSPKDRDSNQPQHF.

This clonotype was observed a few times. V usage is TRBV12-3 or TRBV12-4 and J usage is TRBJ2-2; a weak D match, TRBD2 (5 bases). The CDR3 spans 16 residues. Trimming stripped 3 bases from V and 5 bases from J, with 16 bases between. In DNA, the CDR3 is TGTGCCAGCAGTTTTTCCATCTTAGCGCAGACCGGGGAGCTGTTTTTT. It is translated as CASSFSILAQTGELFF.

The V gene is TRBV19, the J gene TRBJ1-4; 9 bases match TRBD1. The J segment lost 8 bases and the V segment lost 8 bases, leaving 6 bases of the junction unmatched. The CDR3 totals 13 residues. Germline loops: CDR1 LNHDA, CDR2 SQIVND (reference sequence). As DNA, the CDR3 is TGTGCCAGTGGAGACAGGGGGACCGAAAAACTGTTTTTT. Its protein product is CASGDRGTEKLFF. Looking up the rest from reference TRBV19 and TRBJ1-4 gives the full variable domain: DGGITQSPKYLFRKEGQNVTLSCEQNLNHDAMYWYRQDPGQGLRLIYYSQIVNDFQKGDIAEGYSVSREKKESFPLTVTSAQKNPTAFYLCASGDRGTEKLFFGSGTQLSVL.

The rearrangement uses TRBV4-1 and TRBJ2-3; TRBD1 matches 7 bases. In germline, CDR1 is MGHRA, CDR2 YSYEKL. Losses at the gene ends were 1 base for V and 2 bases for J; bases not matched to a gene: 3. There are 15 residues in the CDR3. CDR3 amino acids: CASSQGGTVTDTQYF. CDR3 DNA sequence: TGCGCCAGCAGCCAAGGGGGGACAGTCACAGATACGCAGTATTTT.

The chain links TRBV11-2 to TRBJ2-1; weak D call: TRBD2 (6 bases). Germline lookup yields CDR1 SGHAT and CDR2 FQNNGV. The CDR3 covers 14 residues. Trimming cost V 5 bases and J 6 bases, with 14 bases left between them. The CDR3: CASSTGDTINEQFF. The CDR3 bases are TGTGCCAGCAGCACGGGGGATACTATCAATGAGCAGTTCTTC.

The chain links TRBV6-5 to TRBJ1-2, with 7 nucleotides matching TRBD1. The V and J ends lost 2 bases and 4 bases, in that order; junction bases with no gene match: 10. Germline assignment: CDR1 MNHEY and CDR2 SVGAGI. The CDR3 consists of 16 residues. The CDR3 loop is CASSYLSGTATYGYTF. The CDR3 bases are TGTGCCAGCAGTTACCTCTCTGGGACAGCTACCTATGGCTACACCTTC.

The CDR3 region is CASGLGSNEQYF. CDR3 in DNA: TGTGCCAGTGGCTTAGGGTCGAACGAGCAGTACTTC. The V gene is TRBV27, the J gene TRBJ2-7; no firm D call. The CDR3 loop spans 12 amino acids. CDR1 MNHEY and CDR2 SMNVEV come from the germline V gene (reference sequence). The germline V and J ends were trimmed by 9 bases and 5 bases, with 14 bases remaining between them.

V is TRBV6-5 and J is TRBJ2-5; 8 bases map to TRBD1. V lost 6 bases and J lost 1; bases outside the gene matches: 7. CDR3 length: 15 residues. Germline V gene sequence: CDR1 MNHEY, CDR2 SVGAGI. CDR3 amino acids: CASSPTGASQETQYF. CDR3 in DNA: TGTGCCAGCAGCCCGACAGGGGCCAGCCAAGAGACCCAGTACTTC.

The chain has TRBV4-2 and TRBJ2-7; the match to TRBD2 covers 9 bases. Germline CDR1 LGHNA, CDR2 YNFKEQ. Trimming cost V 4 bases and J 2 bases; bases outside gene matches: 12. The CDR3 loop spans 17 amino acids. The chain's CDR3 is CASSLPRQVAGAYEQYF. As DNA, the CDR3 is TGTGCCAGCAGCCTACCTAGGCAGGTAGCGGGGGCCTACGAGCAGTACTTC.

V and J are TRBV6-8 and TRBJ1-1; tentative D call: TRBD1 (6 bases). This CDR3 is 16 amino acids long. Trimming took 0 bases from V and 6 from J, leaving 17 bases between them. Germline V CDR1 and CDR2: MNHGY, SAAAGT. CDR3 amino acids: CASSYSKRGGQPEAFF. The CDR3 bases are TGTGCCAGCAGTTACTCGAAGAGAGGGGGGCAGCCTGAAGCTTTCTTT.

This clonotype was seen more than once but under ten times. This chain joins TRBV6-2 or TRBV6-3 and TRBJ1-1; possible D gene TRBD1, 5 bases. Germline loops: CDR1 MNHEY, CDR2 SVGEGT. The CDR3 length is 14 residues. Trimming removed 0 bases at V and 4 bases at J, with 9 bases between. In nucleotides, the CDR3 is TGTGCCAGCAGTTACTCGGCGGGGGGCACTGAAGCTTTCTTT. Encoded protein: CASSYSAGGTEAFF.

The rearrangement links TRBV19 to TRBJ1-2; 9 bases match TRBD1. The CDR3 length is 17 residues. Germline CDR1 reads LNHDA; CDR2 reads SQIVND (reference sequence). Trimming cost V 6 bases and J 6 bases; bases outside gene matches: 17. CDR3 nucleotides: TGTGCCAGTAGCCAGTATGCCGAAGTGAACAGGGGGCATGGCTACACCTTC. It codes for CASSQYAEVNRGHGYTF.

This rearrangement joins TRBV5-4 to TRBJ1-2; 9 bases align to TRBD1. Trimming removed 6 bases from V and 3 bases from J; junction bases left unmatched: 6. Germline CDR1 is SGHNT and CDR2 is YYREEE (reference sequence). The CDR3 consists of 14 residues. The CDR3: CASIRTGEDYGYTF. The DNA for the CDR3 is TGTGCCAGCATCAGGACAGGGGAAGACTATGGCTACACCTTC.